This is a list of T cell receptor beta chains from one sample in a study of blood T cell repertoires in COVID-19. Some clones are missing from TCRdb's copy, which holds only in-frame ones; the method was immunoSEQ multiplex PCR. The sample holds about 120,000 clones, about four fifths seen once. Sequenced input: peripheral blood. These receptors were taken from a human donor in a cohort sampled during active COVID-19. The CDR3 runs from the conserved cysteine through the conserved F or W. Each record gives: V gene, clone size, J gene, D gene, CDR3 protein, CDR3 DNA. D genes are given only for firm matches. Size tells how often a clone was seen (once, few, many) or the class of an expanded clone, and some rows leave it out.

v_gene: TRBV28; abundance: NA; j_gene: TRBJ1-2; d_gene: NA; CDR3aa: CASRSKGHANYGYTF; CDR3nt: TGTGCCAGCAGATCCAAGGGACACGCTAACTATGGCTACACCTTC
v_gene: TRBV30; abundance: NA; j_gene: TRBJ2-7; d_gene: NA; CDR3aa: CAWSRQGISYEQYF; CDR3nt: TGTGCCTGGAGCAGGCAGGGGATTTCCTACGAGCAGTACTTC
v_gene: TRBV7-2; abundance: NA; j_gene: TRBJ2-7; d_gene: TRBD1; CDR3aa: CASSLGYNRGRHEQYF; CDR3nt: TGTGCCAGCAGCTTAGGGTATAATAGGGGGCGTCACGAGCAGTACTTC
v_gene: TRBV7-3; abundance: once; j_gene: TRBJ2-5; d_gene: TRBD2; CDR3aa: CASSASAGFQETQYF; CDR3nt: TGTGCCAGCAGCGCCTCAGCGGGATTCCAAGAGACCCAGTACTTC
v_gene: TRBV7-9; abundance: few; j_gene: TRBJ2-1; d_gene: TRBD2; CDR3aa: CASSDDGLAGGLEQFF; CDR3nt: TGTGCCAGCAGCGATGACGGACTAGCGGGAGGGCTTGAGCAGTTCTTC
v_gene: TRBV5-4; abundance: NA; j_gene: TRBJ1-1; d_gene: NA; CDR3aa: CASSSGGRLNTEAFF; CDR3nt: TGTGCCAGCAGCTCCGGCGGTAGACTGAACACTGAAGCTTTCTTT
v_gene: TRBV19; abundance: NA; j_gene: TRBJ1-1; d_gene: TRBD1; CDR3aa: CASSPRQGAYTEAFF; CDR3nt: TGTGCCAGTAGTCCCCGACAGGGGGCGTACACTGAAGCTTTCTTT
v_gene: TRBV6-2/TRBV6-3; abundance: NA; j_gene: TRBJ2-7; d_gene: TRBD1; CDR3aa: CASSKTGGYEQYF; CDR3nt: TGTGCCAGCAGCAAGACAGGGGGCTACGAGCAGTACTTC
v_gene: TRBV5-4; abundance: NA; j_gene: TRBJ2-7; d_gene: TRBD1; CDR3aa: CASSFRGSSYEQYF; CDR3nt: TGTGCCAGCAGCTTCAGGGGGAGCTCCTACGAGCAGTACTTC
v_gene: TRBV11-2; abundance: NA; j_gene: TRBJ2-7; d_gene: NA; CDR3aa: CASSLGLQVHEQYF; CDR3nt: TGTGCCAGCAGCTTAGGTTTGCAGGTTCACGAGCAGTACTTC
v_gene: TRBV6-5; abundance: NA; j_gene: TRBJ1-2; d_gene: TRBD1; CDR3aa: CASSIRGTGGNGYTF; CDR3nt: TGTGCCAGCAGTATCCGAGGGACAGGGGGCAATGGCTACACCTTC
v_gene: TRBV3-1/TRBV3-2; abundance: NA; j_gene: TRBJ1-1; d_gene: NA; CDR3aa: CASRRGNTEAFF; CDR3nt: TGTGCCAGCAGACGGGGGAACACTGAAGCTTTCTTT
v_gene: TRBV7-7; abundance: NA; j_gene: TRBJ2-3; d_gene: NA; CDR3aa: CASSKQITPTDTQYF; CDR3nt: TGTGCTAGCAGCAAACAGATAACCCCCACAGATACGCAGTATTTT
v_gene: TRBV15; abundance: few; j_gene: TRBJ1-1; d_gene: TRBD1; CDR3aa: CATSRTGARNTEAFF; CDR3nt: TGTGCCACCAGCAGGACAGGGGCCCGGAACACTGAAGCTTTCTTT
v_gene: TRBV6-5; abundance: NA; j_gene: TRBJ1-1; d_gene: NA; CDR3aa: CASSYQGRTEAFF; CDR3nt: TGTGCCAGCAGTTACCAGGGTAGAACTGAAGCTTTCTTT
v_gene: TRBV11-1; abundance: NA; j_gene: TRBJ2-1; d_gene: TRBD2; CDR3aa: CASSLAGSNEQFF; CDR3nt: TGTGCCAGCTCCTTAGCGGGGAGCAATGAGCAGTTCTTC